One T cell receptor (beta chain) is described in this entry. Its cognate antigen is unknown. V was clipped by 4 bases and J by 3 bases, with 9 bases between them. Germline V gives CDR1 SSHAT, CDR2 FNYEAQ (reference sequence). This CDR3 comprises 13 residues. The data were taken from a study of cytomegalovirus exposure and HLA in healthy donors. Study conclusions and caveats: Sequencing likely caused a cluster of highly shared sequence variants. Most of the CMV-associated TCR beta chains (in a later analysis) appeared to be HLA-restricted. There were some public TCRs occurring in many donors, but most TCR sequences were rare.

Primers: 60 Vbeta forward and 13 Jbeta reverse. TCRdb's copy holds only in-frame clones and misses some; the assay was immunoSEQ multiplex PCR. Among some 200,000 clones, roughly 60% were seen once, and the ten largest hold around 2.9%. When sampled, the donors appeared nominally healthy, though they likely had unrecorded immune exposures. Sequenced: PBMCs. This clonotype originated in a man between 35 and 55 years old in good health and CMV-seronegative. The J gene is TRBJ2-5, the V gene TRBV7-7; TRBD1 is a possible D gene (6 bases). The CDR3 coding sequence is TGTGCCAGCAGCTGGGACATCGAAGAGACCCAGTACTTC. This gives the protein CASSWDIEETQYF.